This TCR beta chain originates from a study of cytomegalovirus exposure and HLA in healthy donors. Remarks on this clone: No antigen is known for it.

Whole-study results and caveats: Trimming of TCR beta V- and J-genes showed a link, identified in a later analysis, to a missense DCLRE1C variant.

PCR was performed using 60 Vbeta and 13 Jbeta primers. The repertoire was sequenced with immunoSEQ multiplex PCR; TCRdb's copy has only in-frame clones and lacks some. This sample has approximately 110,000 clones, with 80% to 90% found just once. Germline-derived CDR1 and CDR2 are MNHEY and SMNVEV (reference sequence). There are 18 residues in the CDR3. After removal of 4 bases from V and 7 bases from J, the junction contained 16 bases not matched to a gene. The TCR comes from a woman aged 25 to 39 in good health and CMV-seronegative. The chain couples TRBV27 to TRBJ2-2, with 9 bases matching TRBD2. Source material: PBMCs. The chain's CDR3 is CASSSRLSGSSLVGELFF. The CDR3 DNA sequence: TGTGCCAGCAGTTCCCGACTTAGCGGGAGCTCACTCGTCGGGGAGCTGTTTTTT.